This T cell receptor beta chain was identified in a study of radiation and T cells in renal cell carcinoma. Looking at the study overall: Nephrectomy followed 15 Gy stereotactic body radiation by 4 weeks.

General study results and limits: Baseline intratumoral clonotype presence is unknown without pretreatment biopsies. From baseline, blood top tumor clonotypes peaked at 2 weeks post-radiation.

Time point given: baseline pretreatment blood. Treatment specified: 15 Gy SBRT to primary tumor, nephrectomy 4 weeks later. This renal cell carcinoma was of the clear cell type. This clone was seen a few times. Its antigen is not known. V was clipped by 7 bases and J by 3 bases, with 9 bases between them. Germline CDR1 reads MNHNS; CDR2 reads SASEGT. CDR3 length equals 12 residues. TCRdb's table, derived via immunoSEQ multiplex PCR, lists solely in-frame clones and lacks some. The data show approximately 110,000 clones, roughly four fifths seen once. The receptor was isolated from a woman aged 55-69 years with renal cell carcinoma. V and J are TRBV6-1 and TRBJ1-1, with D unresolved. The input for sequencing was blood, taken from a patient whose treatment included radiotherapy and nephrectomy. CDR3 amino acids: CASTLRDTEAFF. As DNA, the CDR3 is TGTGCCAGCACCCTCCGGGACACTGAAGCTTTCTTT.